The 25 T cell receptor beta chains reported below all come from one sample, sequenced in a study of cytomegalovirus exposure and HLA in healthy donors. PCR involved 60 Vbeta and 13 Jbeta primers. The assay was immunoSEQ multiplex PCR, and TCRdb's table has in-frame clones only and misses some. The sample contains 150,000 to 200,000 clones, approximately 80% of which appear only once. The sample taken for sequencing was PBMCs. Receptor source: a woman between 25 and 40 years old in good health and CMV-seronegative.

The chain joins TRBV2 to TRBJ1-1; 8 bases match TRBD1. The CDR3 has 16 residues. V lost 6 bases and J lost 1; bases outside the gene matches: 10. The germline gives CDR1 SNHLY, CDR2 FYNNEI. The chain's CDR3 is CASSDGLTGGNTEAFF. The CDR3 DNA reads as TGTGCCAGCAGCGATGGGCTAACAGGGGGGAACACTGAAGCTTTCTTT.

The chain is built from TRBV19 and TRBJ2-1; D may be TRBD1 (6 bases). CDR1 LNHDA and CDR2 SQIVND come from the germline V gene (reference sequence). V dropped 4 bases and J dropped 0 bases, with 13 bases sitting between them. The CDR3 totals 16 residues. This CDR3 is CASSNRARGSYNEQFF. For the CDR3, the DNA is TGTGCCAGTAGTAATCGGGCCAGGGGCTCCTACAATGAGCAGTTCTTC.

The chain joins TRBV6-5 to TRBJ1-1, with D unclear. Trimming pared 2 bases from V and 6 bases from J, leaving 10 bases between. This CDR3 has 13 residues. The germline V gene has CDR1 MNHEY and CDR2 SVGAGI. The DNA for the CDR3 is TGTGCCAGCAGTTACGACAAACAGTCTGAAGCTTTCTTT. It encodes CASSYDKQSEAFF.

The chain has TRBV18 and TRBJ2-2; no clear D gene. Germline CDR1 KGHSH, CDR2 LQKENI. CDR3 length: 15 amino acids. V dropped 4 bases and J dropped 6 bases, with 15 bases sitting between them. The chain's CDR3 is CASSLYYEKAGELFF. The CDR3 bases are TGTGCCAGCTCACTCTACTATGAGAAGGCCGGGGAGCTGTTTTTT.

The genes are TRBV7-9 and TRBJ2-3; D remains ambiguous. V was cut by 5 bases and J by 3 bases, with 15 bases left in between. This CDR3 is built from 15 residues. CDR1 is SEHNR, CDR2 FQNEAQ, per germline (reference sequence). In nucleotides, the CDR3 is TGTGCCAGCAGCCTCAAAATAGCCCCGACAGATACGCAGTATTTT. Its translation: CASSLKIAPTDTQYF.

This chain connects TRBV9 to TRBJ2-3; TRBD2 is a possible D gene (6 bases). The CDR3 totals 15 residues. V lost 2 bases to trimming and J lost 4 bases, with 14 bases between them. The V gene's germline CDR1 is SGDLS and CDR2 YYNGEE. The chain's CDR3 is CASSVGGSFPDTQYF. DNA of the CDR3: TGTGCCAGCAGCGTTGGAGGGAGTTTCCCAGATACGCAGTATTTT.

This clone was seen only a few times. The CDR3 DNA sequence: TGTGCCAGCAGTGACCGGACAGGGAACTTTCGCTACACCTTC. It codes for CASSDRTGNFRYTF. The chain employs TRBV2 and TRBJ1-2; 8 bases map to TRBD1. Trimming removed 3 bases from V and 9 bases from J; junction bases left unmatched: 9. Germline CDR1 reads SNHLY; CDR2 reads FYNNEI. This CDR3 is 14 amino acids long.

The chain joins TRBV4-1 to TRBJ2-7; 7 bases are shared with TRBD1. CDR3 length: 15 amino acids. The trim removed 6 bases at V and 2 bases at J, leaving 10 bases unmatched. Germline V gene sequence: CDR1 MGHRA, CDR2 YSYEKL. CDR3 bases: TGCGCCAGCAGTTCAAACCGGGACAGTCCCTACGAGCAGTACTTC. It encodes CASSSNRDSPYEQYF.

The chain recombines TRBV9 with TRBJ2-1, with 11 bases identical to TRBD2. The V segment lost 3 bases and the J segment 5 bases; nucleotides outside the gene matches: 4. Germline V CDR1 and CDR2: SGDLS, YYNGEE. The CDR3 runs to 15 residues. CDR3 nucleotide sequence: TGTGCCAGCAGCGGGGGGACTAGCGGAGACAATGAGCAGTTCTTC. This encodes CASSGGTSGDNEQFF.

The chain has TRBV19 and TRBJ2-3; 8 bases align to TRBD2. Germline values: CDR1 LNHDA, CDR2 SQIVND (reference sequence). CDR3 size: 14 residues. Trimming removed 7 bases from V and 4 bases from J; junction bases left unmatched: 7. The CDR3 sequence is CASMKREGADTQYF. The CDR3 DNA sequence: TGTGCCAGTATGAAACGGGAGGGTGCAGATACGCAGTATTTT. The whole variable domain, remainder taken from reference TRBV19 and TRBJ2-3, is DGGITQSPKYLFRKEGQNVTLSCEQNLNHDAMYWYRQDPGQGLRLIYYSQIVNDFQKGDIAEGYSVSREKKESFPLTVTSAQKNPTAFYLCASMKREGADTQYFGPGTRLTVL.

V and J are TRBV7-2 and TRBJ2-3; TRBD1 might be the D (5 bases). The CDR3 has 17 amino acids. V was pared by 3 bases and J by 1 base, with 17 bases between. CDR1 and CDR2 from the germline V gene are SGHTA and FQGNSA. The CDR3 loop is CASSFGLWGGGTDTQYF. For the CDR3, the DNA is TGTGCCAGCAGCTTTGGCCTTTGGGGCGGCGGCACAGATACGCAGTATTTT.

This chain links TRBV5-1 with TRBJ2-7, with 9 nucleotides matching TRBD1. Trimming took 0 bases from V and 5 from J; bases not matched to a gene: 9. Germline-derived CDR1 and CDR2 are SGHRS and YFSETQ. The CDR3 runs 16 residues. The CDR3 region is CASSLAVGTGSHEQYF. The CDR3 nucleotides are TGCGCCAGCAGCTTGGCCGTAGGGACAGGGTCTCACGAGCAGTACTTC.

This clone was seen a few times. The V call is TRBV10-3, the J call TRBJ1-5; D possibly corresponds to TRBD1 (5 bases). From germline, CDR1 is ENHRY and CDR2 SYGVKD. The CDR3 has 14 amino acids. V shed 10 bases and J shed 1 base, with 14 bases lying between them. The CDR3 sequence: CATSREGSNQPQHF. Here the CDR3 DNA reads TGTGCCACTTCCAGGGAAGGAAGCAATCAGCCCCAGCATTTT.

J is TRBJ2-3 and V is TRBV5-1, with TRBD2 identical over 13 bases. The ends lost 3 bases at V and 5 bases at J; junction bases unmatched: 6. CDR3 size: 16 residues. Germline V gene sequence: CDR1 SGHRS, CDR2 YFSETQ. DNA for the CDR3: TGCGCCAGCAGCTCCTGGGGACTAGCGGGGCGAGATACGCAGTATTTT. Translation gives CASSSWGLAGRDTQYF.

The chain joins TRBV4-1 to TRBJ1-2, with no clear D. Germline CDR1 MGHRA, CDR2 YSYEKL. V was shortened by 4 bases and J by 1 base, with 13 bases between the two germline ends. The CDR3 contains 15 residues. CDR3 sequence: CASSPGSASNYGYTF. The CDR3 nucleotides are TGCGCCAGCAGCCCCGGGTCAGCGAGTAACTATGGCTACACCTTC.

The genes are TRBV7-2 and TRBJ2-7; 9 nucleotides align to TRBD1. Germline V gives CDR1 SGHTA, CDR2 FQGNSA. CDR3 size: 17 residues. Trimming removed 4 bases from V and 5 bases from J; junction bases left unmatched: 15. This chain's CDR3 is CASSSTATGQGKHEQYF. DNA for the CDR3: TGTGCCAGCAGCTCTACTGCGACCGGACAGGGGAAGCACGAGCAGTACTTC.

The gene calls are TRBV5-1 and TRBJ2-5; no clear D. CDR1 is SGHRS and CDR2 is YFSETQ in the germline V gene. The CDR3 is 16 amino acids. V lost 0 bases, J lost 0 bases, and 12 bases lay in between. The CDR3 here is CASSLVSNRNQETQYF. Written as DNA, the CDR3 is TGCGCCAGCAGCTTGGTTAGTAATAGAAACCAAGAGACCCAGTACTTC.

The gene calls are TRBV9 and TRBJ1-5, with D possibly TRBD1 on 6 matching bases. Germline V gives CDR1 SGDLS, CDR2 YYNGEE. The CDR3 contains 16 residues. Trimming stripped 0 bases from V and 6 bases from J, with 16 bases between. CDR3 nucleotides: TGTGCCAGCAGCGTAGGTGCAGGGGATCGGCTTCAGCCCCAGCATTTT. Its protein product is CASSVGAGDRLQPQHF. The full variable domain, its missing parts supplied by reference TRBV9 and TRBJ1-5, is DSGVTQTPKHLITATGQRVTLRCSPRSGDLSVYWYQQSLDQGLQFLIQYYNGEERAKGNILERFSAQQFPDLHSELNLSSLELGDSALYFCASSVGAGDRLQPQHFGDGTRLSIL.

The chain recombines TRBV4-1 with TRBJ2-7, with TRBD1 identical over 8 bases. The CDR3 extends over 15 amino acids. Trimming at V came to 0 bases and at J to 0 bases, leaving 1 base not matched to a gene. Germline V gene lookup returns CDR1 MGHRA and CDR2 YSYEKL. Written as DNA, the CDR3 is TGCGCCAGCAGCCAAGACAGGGGGCTCTCCTACGAGCAGTACTTC. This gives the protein CASSQDRGLSYEQYF.

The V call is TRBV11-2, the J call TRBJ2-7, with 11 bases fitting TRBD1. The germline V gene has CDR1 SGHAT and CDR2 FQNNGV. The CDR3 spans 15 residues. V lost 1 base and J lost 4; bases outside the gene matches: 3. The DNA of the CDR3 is TGTGCCAGCAGCTTAGGGGGGACAGGGGGGTACGAGCAGTACTTC. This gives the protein CASSLGGTGGYEQYF.

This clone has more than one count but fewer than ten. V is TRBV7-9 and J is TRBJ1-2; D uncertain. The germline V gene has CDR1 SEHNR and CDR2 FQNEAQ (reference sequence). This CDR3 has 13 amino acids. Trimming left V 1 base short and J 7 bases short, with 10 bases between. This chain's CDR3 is CASSLGAPGGYTF. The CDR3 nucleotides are TGTGCCAGCAGCTTAGGGGCCCCCGGTGGCTACACCTTC.

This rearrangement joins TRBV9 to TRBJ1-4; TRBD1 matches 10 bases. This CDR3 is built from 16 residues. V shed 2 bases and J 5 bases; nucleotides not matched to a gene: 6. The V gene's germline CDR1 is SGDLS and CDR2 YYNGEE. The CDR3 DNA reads TGTGCCAGCAGCGTTAATGTGGGACAGGGGAATGAAAAACTGTTTTTT. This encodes CASSVNVGQGNEKLFF.

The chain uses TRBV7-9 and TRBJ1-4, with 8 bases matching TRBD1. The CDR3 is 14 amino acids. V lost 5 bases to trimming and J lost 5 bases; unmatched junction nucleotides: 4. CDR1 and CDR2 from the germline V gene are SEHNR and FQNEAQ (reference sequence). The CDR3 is CASSQTGANEKLFF. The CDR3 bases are TGTGCCAGCAGCCAGACAGGGGCCAATGAAAAACTGTTTTTT.

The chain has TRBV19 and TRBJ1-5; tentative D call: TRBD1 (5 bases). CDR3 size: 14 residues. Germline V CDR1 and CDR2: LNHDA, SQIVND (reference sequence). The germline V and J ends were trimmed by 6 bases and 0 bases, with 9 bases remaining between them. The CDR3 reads CASRHRNSNQPQHF. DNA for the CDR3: TGTGCCAGTAGGCACAGGAATAGCAATCAGCCCCAGCATTTT.

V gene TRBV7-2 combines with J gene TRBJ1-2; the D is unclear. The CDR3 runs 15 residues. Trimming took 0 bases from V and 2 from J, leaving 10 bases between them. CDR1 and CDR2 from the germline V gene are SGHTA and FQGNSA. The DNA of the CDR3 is TGTGCCAGCAGCTTAGCGTCGACGGGGAACTATGGCTACACCTTC. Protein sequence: CASSLASTGNYGYTF. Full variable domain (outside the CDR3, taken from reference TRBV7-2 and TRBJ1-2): GAGVSQSPSNKVTEKGKDVELRCDPISGHTALYWYRQSLGQGLEFLIYFQGNSAPDKSGLPSDRFSAERTGGSVSTLTIQRTQQEDSAVYLCASSLASTGNYGYTFGSGTRLTVV.